The rows below give T cell receptor beta chains drawn from one sample of a study of T cells in Graves' hyperthyroidism and ophthalmopathy. TCRdb redid the calling of the multiplex PCR reads with MiXCR, one entry per CDR3 protein. The sample yields over 350,000 distinct CDR3 sequences, less than 20% seen once. The sequenced sample was blood. The receptors come from a young man with Graves' ophthalmopathy. Both conserved end residues are part of each CDR3. A D gene is named only where the DNA matches it firmly. Size is omitted from some rows. Given values are once, few, many or a class for expanded clones.

.	TRBV11-2	TRBJ2-7	many	TGTGCCAGCAGCTTAGCTGTTACCTACGAGCAGTACTTC	CASSLAVTYEQYF
.	TRBV12-3/TRBV12-4	TRBJ2-3	many	TGTGCCAGCAGTTTTTTTACAGGGAGCACAGATACGCAGTATTTT	CASSFFTGSTDTQYF
TRBD1	TRBV3-1	TRBJ1-6	many	TGTGCCAGCAGCCCTCACACAGGGGAGAATTCACCCCTCCACTTT	CASSPHTGENSPLHF
TRBD1	TRBV20-1	TRBJ1-1	many	TGCAGTGCCGGACAGGGTATCACTGAAGCTTTCTTT	CSAGQGITEAFF
.	TRBV12-3/TRBV12-4	TRBJ2-1	.	TGTGCCAGCAGCTTCAATTCGGCGGGGGCGGCTAATGAGCAGTTCTTC	CASSFNSAGAANEQFF
TRBD2	TRBV7-9	TRBJ2-3	many	TGTGCCAGCAGCTTAGCGCGACTAGCTGCAGATACGCAGTATTTT	CASSLARLAADTQYF
.	TRBV27	TRBJ1-5	.	TGTGCCAGCAGTTTAATAGGGGATCAGCCCCAGCATTTT	CASSLIGDQPQHF
.	TRBV20-1	TRBJ2-7	many	TGCAGTGCCCAGATTGGGGAACCCCCCTACGAGCAGTACTTC	CSAQIGEPPYEQYF
.	TRBV11-1	TRBJ2-5	many	TGTGCCAGCACGACAGACCAAGAGACCCAGTACTTC	CASTTDQETQYF
TRBD2	TRBV20-1	TRBJ2-1	many	TGCAGTGCCTTTGGACTAGCGGGGGACCCTATCCCCTCTAATGAGCAGTTCTTC	CSAFGLAGDPIPSNEQFF
TRBD1	TRBV6-1	TRBJ2-5	many	TGTGCCAGCAGTTACAGGACAGGGGGGGAGACCCAGTACTTC	CASSYRTGGETQYF
.	TRBV10-3	TRBJ2-2	.	TGTGCCATCAAGGAAAGGACGCTTCTAACTGGCGGGGAGCTGTTTTTT	CAIKERTLLTGGELFF
TRBD1	TRBV6-1	TRBJ1-5	many	TGTGCCAGCAGTTCTCAGGACAGGGGCGACAATCAGCCCCAGCATTTT	CASSSQDRGDNQPQHF
TRBD2	TRBV6-2/TRBV6-3	TRBJ2-3	.	TGTGCCAGCATTACTAGCGGGGGGACAGATACGCAGTATTTT	CASITSGGTDTQYF
.	TRBV7-9	TRBJ2-4	many	TGTGCCAGCAGCCCCGGGGGATCCAAAAACATTCAGTACTTC	CASSPGGSKNIQYF
.	TRBV7-3	TRBJ2-7	many	TGTGCCAGCAGCTTAAATCCGGATTACGAGCAGTACTTC	CASSLNPDYEQYF
.	TRBV6-1	TRBJ2-4	many	TGTGCCAGCAGTGAAGGTGGTGGGGAGTGGGGCATTCAGTACTTC	CASSEGGGEWGIQYF
TRBD2	TRBV28	TRBJ2-7	many	TGTGCCAGCAGTTTTCCCTTGGGGGGGAATTACGAGCAGTACTTC	CASSFPLGGNYEQYF
TRBD1	TRBV28	TRBJ2-2	.	TGTGCCAGCAGTTTCCTTATAGGGGGCCACGGGGAGCTGTTTTTT	CASSFLIGGHGELFF
.	TRBV9	TRBJ2-3	many	TGTGCCAGCAGCGTAGCAACGGGCACAGATACGCAGTATTTT	CASSVATGTDTQYF
.	TRBV29-1	TRBJ1-6	few	TGCAGCGTTGCGGACAGCAATAATTCACCCCTCCACTTT	CSVADSNNSPLHF
.	TRBV11-2	TRBJ1-2	few	TGTGCCAGCAGCGCGTTGCTAGGGATAAACTATGGCTACACCTTC	CASSALLGINYGYTF
TRBD1	TRBV2	TRBJ1-3	few	TGTGCCAGTCGAGGGACAGGTGGAAACACCATATATTTT	CASRGTGGNTIYF
.	TRBV7-9	TRBJ2-1	many	TGTGCCAGCCGACATTCGGGGACTGAGCAGTTCTTC	CASRHSGTEQFF
.	TRBV20-1	TRBJ1-1	many	TGCAGTGCTACCCGTGGGACAACCATGAACACTGAAGCTTTCTTT	CSATRGTTMNTEAFF
.	TRBV3-1	TRBJ1-5	many	TGTGCCAGCAGCCCTCAGGGTAAAGGTAGGCAGCAGCCCCAGCATTTT	CASSPQGKGRQQPQHF
.	TRBV27	TRBJ2-3	few	TGTGCCAGCGCGCTGGGGGTTACGCAGTATTTT	CASALGVTQYF
TRBD1	TRBV10-3	TRBJ1-2	.	TGTGCCATCCACGGGACAGGGGATAAGCGTGGCTACACCTTC	CAIHGTGDKRGYTF
TRBD2	TRBV11-2	TRBJ2-3	many	TGTGCCAGCAGCTTAGTCCCGAGCGGGGGAGGCCCAGATACGCAGTATTTT	CASSLVPSGGGPDTQYF
.	TRBV6-2/TRBV6-3	TRBJ1-2	many	TGTGCCAGCAGTTACGTAGGACAGCGGGACGGATCTGCCTACACCTTC	CASSYVGQRDGSAYTF
.	TRBV4-2	TRBJ1-1	few	TGTGCCAGCAGCCAAGTCCTGGCGGACACTGAAGCTTTCTTT	CASSQVLADTEAFF
TRBD2	TRBV3-1	TRBJ2-3	many	TGTGCCAGCAGCCATAGCGGGGGGGGAGATACGCAGTATTTT	CASSHSGGGDTQYF
.	TRBV28	TRBJ2-3	many	TGTGCCAGCCTAGAGACAGATACGCAGTATTTT	CASLETDTQYF
.	TRBV13	TRBJ1-3	.	TGTGCCAGCAGCATAACAGATGCCCTGAGGAACACCATATATTTT	CASSITDALRNTIYF
.	TRBV4-2	TRBJ2-2	few	TGTGCCAGCAGCCAAGTCGGAGGTAACACCGGGGAGCTGTTTTTT	CASSQVGGNTGELFF
TRBD1	TRBV7-8	TRBJ2-7	.	TGTGCCAGCAGCGCATCCCTAACAACAGGGGACGAGCAGTACTTC	CASSASLTTGDEQYF
TRBD2	TRBV12-5	TRBJ2-7	many	TGTGCTAGTGGTGTCGGGAAGGGCCGGGAGGTCCGACGAAGGCAGTACTTC	CASGVGKGREVRRRQYF
TRBD2	TRBV11-2	TRBJ2-7	many	TGTGCCAGCAACTTACTAGCGGGGGCCTACGAGCAGTACTTC	CASNLLAGAYEQYF
.	TRBV19	TRBJ1-1	once	TGTGCCAGTTACTCCCTCAGGGGCCTGAACACTGAAGCTTTCTTT	CASYSLRGLNTEAFF
TRBD2	TRBV28	TRBJ2-2	few	TGTGCCAGCAGATTCCTCGCCGGGACTAGCGGGGGGGCCGTCACCGGGGAGCTGTTTTTT	CASRFLAGTSGGAVTGELFF
TRBD2	TRBV20-1	TRBJ2-2	few	TGCAGTGCTAGAGATCCAGCGGGACCATACACCGGGGAGCTGTTTTTT	CSARDPAGPYTGELFF
TRBD2	TRBV6-1	TRBJ2-7	many	TGTGCCAGCAGTGGACTAGCGGGGACCTCCTACGAGCAGTACTTC	CASSGLAGTSYEQYF
.	TRBV12-3/TRBV12-4	TRBJ1-4	.	TGTGCCAGCAGTTTAGCGGGGGGGACTGTCGAAAAACTGTTTTTT	CASSLAGGTVEKLFF
TRBD1	TRBV20-1	TRBJ1-2	many	TGCAGTGCTCTGACAGGGGCCACTAACTATGGCTACACCTTC	CSALTGATNYGYTF